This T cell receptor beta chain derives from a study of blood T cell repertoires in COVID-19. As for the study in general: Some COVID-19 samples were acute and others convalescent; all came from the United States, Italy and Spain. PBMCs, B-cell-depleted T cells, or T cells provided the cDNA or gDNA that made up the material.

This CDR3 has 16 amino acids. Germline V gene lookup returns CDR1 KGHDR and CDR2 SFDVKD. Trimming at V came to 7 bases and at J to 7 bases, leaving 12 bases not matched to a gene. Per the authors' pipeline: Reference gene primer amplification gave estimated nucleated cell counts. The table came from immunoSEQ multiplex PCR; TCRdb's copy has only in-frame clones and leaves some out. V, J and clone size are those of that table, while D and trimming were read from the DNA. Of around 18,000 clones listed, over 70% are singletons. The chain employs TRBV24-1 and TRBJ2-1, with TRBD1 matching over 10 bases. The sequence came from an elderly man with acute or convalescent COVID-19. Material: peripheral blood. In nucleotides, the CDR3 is TGTGCCACCAGCACCTCTGGGACAGGGGAAATGAATGAGCAGTTCTTC. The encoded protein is CATSTSGTGEMNEQFF.